This TCR beta chain was sequenced in a study of post-analysis software for immune sequencing data. Study-wide findings and caveats: In patients, roughly five TRBV segments were more frequent than in controls, with TRBV5-6, TRBV5-1 and TRBV20-1 among them.

There are 15 residues in the CDR3. CDR1 is ENHRY and CDR2 is SYGVKD in the germline V gene. Prepared libraries of TCR beta cDNA carried unique molecular identifiers. TCRdb itself ran the PCR reads through MiXCR, one entry per CDR3 protein. The sample contains 650,000 to 850,000 distinct CDR3 sequences, approximately 57% of which appear only once. This clonotype was recorded a few times. Its antigen is not identified. A junction boundary mismatches the germline segment, possibly from a read error. The specimen was blood. This TCR derives from a girl aged 10-17 years with multiple sclerosis. The genes are TRBV10-3 and TRBJ2-7; D may be TRBD2 (5 bases). CDR3 residues: CTISSEGLKNYEQYF. The CDR3, as DNA: TGTACCATCAGCTCTGAGGGTCTTAAAAACTACGAGCAGTACTTC.